This TCR beta chain stems from a study of CD8 T cells in Susac syndrome. Random-hexamer reverse transcription was applied to roughly 0.5 to 1 ug RNA. A single record per CDR3 protein comes from TCRdb applying MiXCR to the immunoSEQ multiplex PCR reads. The sample comprises about 160,000 distinct CDR3 sequences, roughly 95% of which are singletons, and 0.085% to 0.095% rests with the top ten. The TEMRA cells underwent FACS enrichment, while the CD8+ and CD4+ T cells underwent negative isolation. V lost 3 bases and J lost 5, with 9 bases in between. The CDR3 covers 14 residues. Germline CDR1 KGHDR, CDR2 SFDVKD.

This TCR came from a human donor with multiple sclerosis. Specimen: CD4+ T cells from PBMCs. The gene calls are TRBV24-1 and TRBJ1-4; D uncertain. The CDR3 reads CATSDDGKNEKLFF. DNA for the CDR3: TGTGCCACCAGTGATGACGGAAAGAATGAAAAACTGTTTTTT.